The 22 T cell receptor beta chains below were found in one sample sequenced in a study of radiotherapy plus CTLA-4 blockade in lung cancer (dated 2018 in TCRdb). Library preparation employed the immunoSEQ multiplex PCR assay. The table comes from immuneACCESS by way of TCRdb, which keeps in-frame sequences with V and J called. Part of the clones is missing from these tables; in studies checked, under half for an unresolved V gene and the rest for unknown reasons. The sample profile shows under 110,000 clones; approximately 81% of them were found once. The ten top clones hold approximately 2.5% of the sample. Sample: peripheral blood, taken from a patient treated with radiotherapy plus ipilimumab. The origin of the receptors is a human donor with non-small cell lung cancer that progressed on radiotherapy plus ipilimumab. Some clones in this sample may be carry-over from other donors' samples.

V usage is TRBV4-3 and J usage is TRBJ1-3; no firm D call. Germline CDR1 and CDR2: LGHNA and YSLEER. Trimming shortened V by 0 bases and J by 5 bases, and 11 bases separated the two germline ends. There are 15 residues in the CDR3. In nucleotides, the CDR3 is TGCGCCAGCAGCCAAGATCGAATCGGTCGAAACACCATATATTTT. Amino acids: CASSQDRIGRNTIYF.

The chain combines TRBV15 with TRBJ1-5; no definite D call. V was shortened by 5 bases and J by 4 bases, with 12 bases between the two germline ends. The CDR3 contains 14 residues. CDR1 and CDR2 from the germline V gene are LNHNV and YYDKDF (reference sequence). The CDR3 DNA reads TGTGCCACCAGCTCCGCGTTGGGTAATCAGCCCCAGCATTTT. Translation gives CATSSALGNQPQHF.

This sequence joins TRBV6-6 and TRBJ1-4, with D perhaps matching TRBD1 (5 bases). The V end was cut by 0 bases, the J end by 10 bases, with 9 bases between. The CDR3 has 13 residues. Germline CDR1 and CDR2: MNHNY and SVGAGI (reference sequence). The CDR3 nucleotides read TGTGCCAGCAGTTACTCGACGGGGGGAAAACTGTTTTTT. It codes for CASSYSTGGKLFF.

The chain recombines TRBV15 with TRBJ1-4; 8 bases map to TRBD1. The CDR3 contains 16 residues. V trimming: 0 bases; J trimming: 2 bases; junction bases outside the gene matches: 2. Germline-derived CDR1 and CDR2 are LNHNV and YYDKDF (reference sequence). The CDR3 loop is CATSRDPGGTNEKLFF. The CDR3, as DNA: TGTGCCACCAGCAGAGATCCAGGGGGCACTAATGAAAAACTGTTTTTT.

The chain has TRBV7-8 and TRBJ1-2; D perhaps matches TRBD1 (6 bases). The CDR3 extends over 14 amino acids. The ends were cut back, 1 base at V and 2 bases at J, with 8 bases in the middle. Germline CDR1 and CDR2: SGHVS and FQNEAQ. Written as DNA, the CDR3 is TGTGCCAGCAGCTTAGATGACAGGAACTATGGCTACACCTTC. Translated: CASSLDDRNYGYTF.

The V gene is TRBV28, the J gene TRBJ1-4, with 7 bases aligning to TRBD1. CDR3 length equals 15 residues. Germline CDR1 and CDR2: MDHEN and SYDVKM. V trimming: 5 bases; J trimming: 4 bases; junction bases outside the gene matches: 7. CDR3 sequence: CASSPPGGGNEKLFF. The CDR3 DNA reads TGTGCCAGCAGTCCTCCAGGGGGGGGTAATGAAAAACTGTTTTTT.

The rearrangement uses TRBV6-5 and TRBJ1-1, with 9 bases identical to TRBD1. V trimming: 4 bases; J trimming: 4 bases; junction bases outside the gene matches: 10. The CDR3 consists of 16 residues. CDR1 and CDR2 (germline): MNHEY, SVGAGI. CDR3 region: CASSSPMTGGLTEAFF. CDR3 bases: TGTGCCAGCAGTTCCCCGATGACAGGGGGTCTCACTGAAGCTTTCTTT.

This chain connects TRBV4-3 to TRBJ2-5; 14 nucleotides line up with TRBD2. J gave up 5 bases and V 2 bases, and 10 bases lay outside the gene matches. This CDR3 contains 18 residues. Germline V CDR1 and CDR2: LGHNA, YSLEER. CDR3 amino acids: CASSQTGTSGGGWETQYF. As DNA, the CDR3 is TGCGCCAGCAGCCAAACCGGGACTAGCGGGGGAGGTTGGGAGACCCAGTACTTC.

The chain couples TRBV7-9 to TRBJ1-6; the D is unclear. Looked up from germline, CDR1 is SEHNR and CDR2 is FQNEAQ (reference sequence). Trimming took off 1 base at V and 7 bases at J, with 14 bases between the two ends. This CDR3 is built from 16 residues. CDR3 loop: CASSLVVATENSPLHF. As DNA, the CDR3 is TGTGCCAGCAGCTTAGTGGTGGCGACGGAAAATTCACCCCTCCACTTT.

The chain links TRBV11-3 to TRBJ2-3, with D possibly matching TRBD2 (6 bases). The V end lost 1 base, the J end lost 9 bases, and 17 bases lay between the germline ends. This CDR3 spans 15 amino acids. From germline, CDR1 is SGHNT and CDR2 YENEEA. Here the CDR3 reads CASSLGSGDSVTQYF. The CDR3 DNA is TGTGCCAGCAGCTTAGGATCCGGGGACTCTGTCACGCAGTATTTT.

The chain recombines TRBV5-5 with TRBJ2-1, with 8 bases lining up with TRBD2. The germline CDR1 and CDR2 sequences are SGHKS and YYEKEE (reference sequence). V lost 2 bases and J lost 7; bases outside the gene matches: 8. This CDR3 spans 15 amino acids. In DNA form, the CDR3 reads TGTGCCAGCAGCTTTGCGGGGGGTCTGGGGAATGAGCAGTTCTTC. It yields the protein CASSFAGGLGNEQFF.

This clone occurred once. This sequence joins TRBV28 and TRBJ1-5, with 7 bases aligning to TRBD1. J was trimmed by 5 bases and V by 1 base; bases with no gene match: 5. The germline V gene encodes CDR1 MDHEN and CDR2 SYDVKM. This CDR3 spans 15 amino acids. The CDR3 sequence: CASSLLGQNHQPQHF. As DNA, the CDR3 is TGTGCCAGCAGTTTATTGGGACAGAATCATCAGCCCCAGCATTTT.

The rearrangement uses TRBV7-9 and TRBJ2-7; D possibly matches TRBD1 or TRBD2 (5 bases each). With 2 bases removed from V and 2 bases from J, the gap between germline ends came to 19 bases. This CDR3 is 17 amino acids long. Germline CDR1 reads SEHNR; CDR2 reads FQNEAQ (reference sequence). In DNA form, the CDR3 reads TGTGCCAGCAGCTTATCCGCCGGGACGCTATCCCCCTACGAGCAGTACTTC. This translates into CASSLSAGTLSPYEQYF. The full variable domain, in which reference TRBV7-9 and TRBJ2-7 provide the parts outside the CDR3, is DTGVSQNPRHKITKRGQNVTFRCDPISEHNRLYWYRQTLGQGPEFLTYFQNEAQLEKSRLLSDRFSAERPKGSFSTLEIQRTEQGDSAMYLCASSLSAGTLSPYEQYFGPGTRLTVT.

The chain recombines TRBV7-2 with TRBJ2-7; 7 positions agree with TRBD2. Germline lookup yields CDR1 SGHTA and CDR2 FQGNSA. CDR3 length: 14 amino acids. V was pared by 5 bases and J by 3 bases, with 7 bases of the junction left unmatched. CDR3 bases: TGTGCCAGCAGCCCCCACGGGGAGGGCTACGAGCAGTACTTC. Protein: CASSPHGEGYEQYF.

The chain is built from TRBV4-2 and TRBJ2-2, with D unclear. Germline V gene sequence: CDR1 LGHNA, CDR2 YNFKEQ. The CDR3 contains 15 residues. V dropped 1 base and J dropped 3 bases, with 9 bases sitting between them. CDR3 coding DNA: TGTGCCAGCAGCCAAGGACACAGCGACACCGGGGAGCTGTTTTTT. Its protein product is CASSQGHSDTGELFF.

V is TRBV6-1 and J is TRBJ2-1; 10 bases are shared with TRBD2. Germline lookup yields CDR1 MNHNS and CDR2 SASEGT. V lost 1 base, J lost 4 bases, and 1 base stayed unmatched. The CDR3 sequence is 15 residues long. DNA for the CDR3: TGTGCCAGCAGTGAAGGTAGCGGGGGGTACAATGAGCAGTTCTTC. As protein: CASSEGSGGYNEQFF.

This rearrangement joins TRBV5-4 to TRBJ2-2; 8 bases are shared with TRBD2. In germline, CDR1 is SGHNT, CDR2 YYREEE (reference sequence). The CDR3 runs 15 residues. V lost 6 bases to trimming and J lost 6 bases; unmatched junction nucleotides: 10. Here the CDR3 reads CASTRTGGRPGELFF. CDR3 nucleotides: TGTGCCAGCACCAGAACGGGGGGGCGGCCCGGGGAGCTGTTTTTT. Full variable domain (outside the CDR3, taken from reference TRBV5-4 and TRBJ2-2): ETGVTQSPTHLIKTRGQQVTLRCSSQSGHNTVSWYQQALGQGPQFIFQYYREEENGRGNFPPRFSGLQFPNYSSELNVNALELDDSALYLCASTRTGGRPGELFFGEGSRLTVL.

The V gene is TRBV27, the J gene TRBJ1-1, with a weak D call TRBD1 (5 bases). The CDR3 is 14 residues long. Germline V gene sequence: CDR1 MNHEY, CDR2 SMNVEV (reference sequence). V shed 3 bases and J shed 2 bases, with 10 bases lying between them. The CDR3 is CASSFDSFNTEAFF. The CDR3 DNA sequence: TGTGCCAGCAGTTTCGACAGTTTCAACACTGAAGCTTTCTTT.

This clone occurred once. V usage is TRBV5-1 and J usage is TRBJ2-7; 11 bases map to TRBD1. After removal of 1 base from V and 5 bases from J, the junction contained 14 bases not matched to a gene. The germline CDR1 and CDR2 sequences are SGHRS and YFSETQ. The CDR3 has 18 residues. CDR3 nucleotide sequence: TGCGCCAGCAGCTTGACACTCGGACAGGGGGCACCAGCCGACGAGCAGTACTTC. Translating it yields CASSLTLGQGAPADEQYF.

CDR3 DNA: TGTGCCAGCAGCTTAGCGAGGCTCAAAAACATTCAGTACTTC. Its protein product is CASSLARLKNIQYF. This sequence joins TRBV7-2 and TRBJ2-4; D uncertain. The CDR3 contains 14 residues. The V gene lost 0 bases and the J gene lost 3 bases, with 6 bases spanning the gap. Germline V gives CDR1 SGHTA, CDR2 FQGNSA. The full variable domain, completed using reference TRBV7-2 and TRBJ2-4, is GAGVSQSPSNKVTEKGKDVELRCDPISGHTALYWYRQSLGQGLEFLIYFQGNSAPDKSGLPSDRFSAERTGGSVSTLTIQRTQQEDSAVYLCASSLARLKNIQYFGAGTRLSVL.

V gene TRBV27 combines with J gene TRBJ1-5, with TRBD1 matching over 8 bases. Germline V gene lookup returns CDR1 MNHEY and CDR2 SMNVEV (reference sequence). With V trimmed by 5 bases and J by 1 base, 16 bases remained unmatched. The CDR3 runs to 19 residues. CDR3 residues: CASSQGFSGTGTSNQPQHF. In DNA form, the CDR3 reads TGTGCCAGCAGTCAAGGTTTTTCCGGGACAGGTACAAGCAATCAGCCCCAGCATTTT.

The chain links TRBV9 to TRBJ2-1; perhaps TRBD2 as D (6 bases). Trimming took off 4 bases at V and 6 bases at J, with 14 bases between the two ends. CDR1 SGDLS and CDR2 YYNGEE come from the germline V gene. The CDR3 is 14 amino acids. The chain's CDR3 is CASSPVGGSNEQFF. The CDR3 bases are TGTGCCAGCAGCCCAGTGGGAGGTAGCAATGAGCAGTTCTTC.